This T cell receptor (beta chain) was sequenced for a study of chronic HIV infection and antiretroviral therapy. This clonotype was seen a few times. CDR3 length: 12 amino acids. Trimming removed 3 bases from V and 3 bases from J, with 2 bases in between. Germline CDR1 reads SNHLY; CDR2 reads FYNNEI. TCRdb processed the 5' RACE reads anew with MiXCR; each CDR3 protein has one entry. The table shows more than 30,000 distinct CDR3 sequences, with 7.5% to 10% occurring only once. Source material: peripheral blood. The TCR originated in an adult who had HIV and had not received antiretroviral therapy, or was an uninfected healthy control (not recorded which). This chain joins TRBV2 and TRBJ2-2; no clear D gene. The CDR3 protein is CASSDDTGELFF. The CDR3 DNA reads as TGTGCCAGCAGTGACGACACCGGGGAGCTGTTTTTT.